This TCR beta chain was captured in a study of shared clonotypes between healthy human individuals. The CDR3 contains 15 residues. This clone was seen once. Profiling relied on immunoSEQ multiplex PCR, and the TCRdb table lists in-frame clones only, not all of them. The repertoire holds 520,000 or so clones, 60% to 85% seen once, with over 10% in the top ten. Sequenced sample: PBMCs. The chain links TRBV21-1 to TRBJ2-7; TRBD1 was called by the table and not checked on the DNA. TRBV21-1 is reported as a pseudogene. The origin of this receptor is a woman in her thirties or forties in good health. Some clones in this sample may be carry-over from other donors' samples. The CDR3: CASSIRVFRIYEQYF. CDR3 DNA sequence: TGTGCCAGCAGCATCAGGGTATTCCGAATCTACGAGCAGTACTTC.